The TCR beta chain under discussion was sequenced for a study of T cells in Graves' hyperthyroidism and ophthalmopathy. Patients between 18 and 65 years old had hyperthyroidism, newly diagnosed and lasting under 2 months. Those patients with uncontrolled infection, other autoimmune disease, pregnancy or lactation were excluded. Diagnosing involved the use of clinical symptoms, serum thyroxine and TRAb, thyroid ultrasound and orbital computed tomography. This clonotype was observed a handful of times. RNA transcripts yielded amplified TCR beta CDR3 regions. TCR CDR3 regions were first amplified by RT-PCR with HTBI primers. Each CDR3 protein is one row after TCRdb ran MiXCR on the multiplex PCR reads. The sample consists of around 300,000 distinct CDR3 sequences, around 13% of them appearing once. The sample taken for sequencing was blood. This receptor was identified in a woman aged 40 to 50 with Graves' hyperthyroidism.

DNA of the CDR3: TGTGCCAGCAGCCCGAGGACGGTAGAAAAACTGTTTTTT. Translating gives CASSPRTVEKLFF. The chain employs TRBV7-9 and TRBJ1-4; D not certain. The ends were cut back, 5 bases at V and 8 bases at J, with 12 bases in the middle. Germline V gene sequence: CDR1 SEHNR, CDR2 FQNEAQ (reference sequence). The CDR3 covers 13 residues.